This is a list of T cell receptor beta chains from one sample in a study of OX40 agonist ivuxolimab in advanced cancers. TCRdb's table, derived via immunoSEQ multiplex PCR, lists solely in-frame clones and lacks some. The sample holds about 46,000 clones, around 85% seen once. Sequences were derived from CD4+ or CD8+ T cells sorted from blood, sampled in a trial of the OX40 agonist ivuxolimab. All receptors derive from an adult with an advanced solid tumor such as melanoma, head and neck, liver or kidney cancer. CDR3s include the opening cysteine and the closing phenylalanine or tryptophan. Fields, in order: J gene, D gene, V gene, clone size, CDR3 protein, CDR3 DNA. D genes are given only for firm matches. Clone size is not always given. Where it is, it says once, few, many or a class for expanded clones.

J: TRBJ1-2
D: TRBD1
V: TRBV4-2
size: -
CDR3: CASSQEQLGTGTYGYTF
DNA: TGTGCCAGCAGCCAAGAGCAATTGGGGACAGGGACCTATGGCTACACCTTC

J: TRBJ2-6
D: -
V: TRBV2
size: -
CDR3: CASGGPSSGANVLTF
DNA: TGTGCCAGCGGGGGACCGAGCTCTGGGGCCAACGTCCTGACTTTC

J: TRBJ2-7
D: -
V: TRBV28
size: -
CDR3: CASKVSMATEQYF
DNA: TGTGCCAGCAAAGTTTCGATGGCGACCGAGCAGTACTTC

J: TRBJ2-3
D: -
V: TRBV5-1
size: -
CDR3: CASSLGTGTFNTDTQYF
DNA: TGCGCCAGCAGCTTGGGTACTGGGACCTTTAACACAGATACGCAGTATTTT

J: TRBJ2-2
D: -
V: TRBV7-9
size: -
CDR3: CASSLGLGANTGELFF
DNA: TGTGCCAGCAGCTTAGGATTGGGGGCGAACACCGGGGAGCTGTTTTTT

J: TRBJ2-2
D: -
V: TRBV7-6
size: -
CDR3: CASSSAGTTTGELFF
DNA: TGTGCCAGCAGTTCCGCCGGGACAACCACCGGGGAGCTGTTTTTT

J: TRBJ1-5
D: -
V: TRBV27
size: -
CDR3: CASSLLLDQPQHF
DNA: TGTGCCAGCAGTTTACTGTTGGATCAGCCCCAGCATTTT

J: TRBJ2-7
D: -
V: TRBV29-1
size: -
CDR3: CSVQDHEQYF
DNA: TGCAGCGTGCAGGATCACGAGCAGTACTTC

J: TRBJ1-3
D: -
V: TRBV5-4
size: -
CDR3: CASSPGQNSGNTIYF
DNA: TGTGCCAGCAGCCCCGGACAGAACTCTGGAAACACCATATATTTT

J: TRBJ2-4
D: -
V: TRBV19
size: once
CDR3: CASSIDRGAKNIQYF
DNA: TGTGCCAGTAGTATTGACCGGGGGGCCAAAAACATTCAGTACTTC

J: TRBJ2-7
D: -
V: TRBV28
size: -
CDR3: CASRPEVRGPYEQYF
DNA: TGTGCCAGCAGACCTGAGGTGCGGGGCCCCTACGAGCAGTACTTC

J: TRBJ2-1
D: -
V: TRBV5-1
size: -
CDR3: CASSLAGGNSYNEQFF
DNA: TGCGCCAGCAGCTTGGCCGGCGGGAACTCCTACAATGAGCAGTTCTTC

J: TRBJ1-1
D: -
V: TRBV5-6
size: -
CDR3: CASSLYGVTEAFF
DNA: TGTGCCAGCAGCTTGTACGGGGTCACTGAAGCTTTCTTT

J: TRBJ2-1
D: TRBD2
V: TRBV28
size: once
CDR3: CASSRSGRRLYNEQFF
DNA: TGTGCCAGCAGCCGGAGCGGGAGGCGGCTCTACAATGAGCAGTTCTTC

J: TRBJ1-1
D: -
V: TRBV5-4
size: -
CDR3: CASRNPGTENTEAFF
DNA: TGTGCCAGCAGGAACCCCGGGACGGAGAACACTGAAGCTTTCTTT

J: TRBJ2-3
D: -
V: TRBV7-9
size: -
CDR3: CASSLDRYPDTQYF
DNA: TGTGCCAGCAGCTTAGACAGGTACCCAGATACGCAGTATTTT

J: TRBJ2-3
D: -
V: TRBV29-1
size: -
CDR3: CSVEVGSTDTQYF
DNA: TGCAGCGTTGAAGTTGGCAGCACAGATACGCAGTATTTT

J: TRBJ1-4
D: -
V: TRBV7-5
size: -
CDR3: CASSPFTSDEKLFF
DNA: TGTGCCAGCAGCCCATTCACGTCGGACGAAAAACTGTTTTTT